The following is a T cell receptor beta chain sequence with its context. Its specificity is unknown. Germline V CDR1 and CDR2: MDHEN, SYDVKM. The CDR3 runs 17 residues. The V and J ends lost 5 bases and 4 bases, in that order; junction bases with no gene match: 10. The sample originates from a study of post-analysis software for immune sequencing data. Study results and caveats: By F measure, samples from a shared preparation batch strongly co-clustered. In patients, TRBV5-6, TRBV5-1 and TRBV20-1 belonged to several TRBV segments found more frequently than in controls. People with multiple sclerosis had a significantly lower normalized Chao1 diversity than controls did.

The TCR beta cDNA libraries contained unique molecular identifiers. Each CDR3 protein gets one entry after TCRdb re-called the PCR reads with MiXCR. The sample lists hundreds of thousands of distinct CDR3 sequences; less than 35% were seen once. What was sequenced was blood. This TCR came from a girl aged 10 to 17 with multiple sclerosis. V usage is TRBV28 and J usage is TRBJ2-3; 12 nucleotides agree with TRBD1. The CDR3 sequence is CASSPDRDRGLSDTQYF. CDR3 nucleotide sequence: TGTGCCAGCAGTCCTGACCGGGACAGGGGGCTTTCAGATACGCAGTATTTT.